Sequencing of this T cell receptor beta chain was carried out in a study of siplizumab effects on memory and regulatory T cells. Of note for this clone: The antigen remains unidentified.

After removal of 0 bases from V and 7 bases from J, the junction contained 6 bases not matched to a gene. CDR3 size: 16 residues. Germline V lookup: CDR1 SGHRS, CDR2 YFSETQ. Study results and caveats: Confirmation that proliferating Tregs from siplizumab cultures had suppressive function was not obtained. Where siplizumab was present, mappable alloreactive CD4+ clones averaged around 70% Treg-derived, compared with 25% to 30% in controls.

Generated by immunoSEQ multiplex PCR, the TCRdb table keeps only in-frame clones and is missing some. The sample includes some 100,000 clones, 75% to 95% of them seen just once. The sequence was obtained from a human donor in good health. Some clones in this sample may be carry-over from other donors' samples. Sequenced: CD4+ T cells sorted from blood. The J gene is TRBJ1-5, the V gene TRBV5-1; 11 positions match TRBD1. As DNA, the CDR3 is TGCGCCAGCAGCTTGGGGACAGGGGGCGGACGGCAGCCCCAGCATTTT. Its protein product is CASSLGTGGGRQPQHF. Using reference TRBV5-1 and TRBJ1-5 for the parts outside the CDR3, the full variable domain is KAGVTQTPRYLIKTRGQQVTLSCSPISGHRSVSWYQQTPGQGLQFLFEYFSETQRNKGNFPGRFSGRQFSNSRSEMNVSTLELGDSALYLCASSLGTGGGRQPQHFGDGTRLSIL.